The 10 T cell receptor beta chains in this list originate from one sample, sequenced in a study of T cell responses to AZD1222 COVID-19 vaccine. The protocol was immunoSEQ multiplex PCR, while the TCRdb copy is restricted to in-frame clones and leaves out a portion. The profile covers 100,000 to 110,000 clones, with less than 90% appearing a single time and around 2% taken by the ten largest. Sequencing was performed on peripheral blood, taken on day 0 of AZD1222 vaccination. The receptors here all came from an adult in good health.

This CDR3 is CASSLATGNAGANVLTF. CDR3 DNA sequence: TGTGCCAGCAGCTTAGCGACAGGGAATGCTGGGGCCAACGTCCTGACTTTC. The chain combines TRBV7-2 with TRBJ2-6; 7 nucleotides match TRBD1. CDR3 length: 17 amino acids. After removal of 0 bases from V and 2 bases from J, the junction contained 4 bases not matched to a gene. CDR1 and CDR2 from the germline V gene are SGHTA and FQGNSA.

The chain couples TRBV6-5 to TRBJ2-1; the D is unclear. V was pared by 7 bases and J by 3 bases, with 4 bases between. CDR3 length: 11 residues. The V gene's germline CDR1 is MNHEY and CDR2 SVGAGI. CDR3 in DNA: TGTGCCAGCACCTACTACAATGAGCAGTTCTTC. It codes for CASTYYNEQFF.

The rearrangement joins TRBV10-2 to TRBJ1-1; 7 nucleotides agree with TRBD1. The CDR3 is made up of 12 amino acids. Germline-derived CDR1 and CDR2 are WSHSY and SAAADI. The V segment lost 8 bases and the J segment 5 bases; nucleotides outside the gene matches: 5. The DNA of the CDR3 is TGCGCCAGCCGACAGGGACCAACTGAAGCTTTCTTT. Protein sequence: CASRQGPTEAFF.

The chain recombines TRBV7-9 with TRBJ2-2; TRBD2 matches at 9 bases. Germline V CDR1 and CDR2: SEHNR, FQNEAQ (reference sequence). The CDR3 runs to 14 residues. Trimming at V came to 6 bases and at J to 4 bases, leaving 3 bases not matched to a gene. Written as DNA, the CDR3 is TGTGCCAGCAGTTCAGCGGGAGGCACCGGGGAGCTGTTTTTT. Translated: CASSSAGGTGELFF.

This clone occurred a few times. The chain couples TRBV24-1 to TRBJ1-2; D unresolved. This CDR3 has 14 amino acids. V was cut by 7 bases and J by 5 bases, with 16 bases left in between. Germline CDR1 reads KGHDR; CDR2 reads SFDVKD. The DNA for the CDR3 is TGTGCCACCAGCCCCCGTGGTACTTCATATGGCTACACCTTC. Protein product: CATSPRGTSYGYTF.

This clone was seen once. This CDR3 is CASSQEGTVGSSGNTIYF. The DNA of the CDR3 is TGTGCCAGCAGCCAAGAAGGGACGGTTGGAAGCTCTGGAAACACCATATATTTT. The rearrangement links TRBV14 to TRBJ1-3; tentatively, D is TRBD1 (5 bases). Germline V lookup: CDR1 SGHDN, CDR2 FVKESK. The V end was cut by 0 bases, the J end by 0 bases, with 15 bases between. There are 18 residues in the CDR3.

V usage is TRBV2 and J usage is TRBJ1-5; 7 bases are shared with TRBD1. Germline CDR1 and CDR2: SNHLY and FYNNEI. The CDR3 consists of 17 residues. With 4 bases clipped from V and 6 bases from J, the junction kept 15 bases outside the gene matches. In DNA form, the CDR3 reads TGTGCCAGCAGTGCCCTAGGGCCCGCAGGGGGAGGTCAGCCCCAGCATTTT. Its translation is CASSALGPAGGGQPQHF.

The table lists this clone with a few counts. The chain is built from TRBV7-2 and TRBJ2-7; maybe TRBD2 (5 bases). Looked up from germline, CDR1 is SGHTA and CDR2 is FQGNSA. Trimming shortened V by 5 bases and J by 6 bases, and 20 bases separated the two germline ends. CDR3 length equals 15 residues. CDR3 sequence: CASSPRPDYSGEQYF. The CDR3 coding sequence is TGTGCCAGCAGCCCACGGCCCGACTATTCCGGCGAGCAGTACTTC.

The chain uses TRBV6-2 or TRBV6-3 and TRBJ1-2; D is perhaps TRBD1 (5 bases). Germline lookup yields CDR1 MNHEY and CDR2 SVGEGT. CDR3 size: 12 residues. V shed 5 bases and J shed 4 bases, with 8 bases lying between them. The CDR3 region has the DNA TGTGCCAGCAGTACCGGGACCTATGGCTACACCTTC. Protein sequence: CASSTGTYGYTF.

The DNA of the CDR3 is TGTGCCAGCAGCTTAGGAGAGACAGGGGGCGGCTACACCTTC. The encoded protein is CASSLGETGGGYTF. V gene TRBV7-9 combines with J gene TRBJ1-2; 10 bases fit TRBD1. The length of the CDR3 is 14 residues. In germline, CDR1 is SEHNR, CDR2 FQNEAQ (reference sequence). V lost 1 base and J lost 8; bases outside the gene matches: 4. Combining the CDR3 with reference TRBV7-9 and TRBJ1-2 gives the whole variable domain DTGVSQNPRHKITKRGQNVTFRCDPISEHNRLYWYRQTLGQGPEFLTYFQNEAQLEKSRLLSDRFSAERPKGSFSTLEIQRTEQGDSAMYLCASSLGETGGGYTFGSGTRLTVV.